These T cell receptor beta chains were read from a single sample in a study of cytomegalovirus exposure and HLA in healthy donors. Data came from immunoSEQ multiplex PCR; TCRdb stores just in-frame clones and leaves some out. Its table records about 46,000 clones. Sequenced: PBMCs. These receptor sequences come from a woman in her forties in good health and CMV-seronegative. Each CDR3 is given with its conserved first and last residue. The D gene is left open where the match is weak.

v_call: TRBV5-1
d_call: TRBD1
j_call: TRBJ2-1
cdr3_aa: CASRQGDNNEQFF
cdr3_nt: TGCGCCAGCAGGCAGGGGGACAACAATGAGCAGTTCTTC

v_call: TRBV4-1
d_call: TRBD1
j_call: TRBJ1-2
cdr3_aa: CASSQTRDRGIYGYTF
cdr3_nt: TGCGCCAGCAGCCAAACCCGGGACAGGGGAATTTATGGCTACACCTTC

v_call: TRBV7-9
d_call: TRBD2
j_call: TRBJ2-1
cdr3_aa: CASSPMALAGVEQFF
cdr3_nt: TGTGCCAGCAGCCCGATGGCACTAGCGGGAGTTGAGCAGTTCTTC

v_call: TRBV5-4
d_call: NA
j_call: TRBJ1-2
cdr3_aa: CASSRPDRGFGYTF
cdr3_nt: TGTGCCAGCAGCCGCCCCGACAGAGGATTTGGCTACACCTTC

v_call: TRBV11-2
d_call: TRBD1
j_call: TRBJ2-3
cdr3_aa: CASSLGQGTTDTQYF
cdr3_nt: TGTGCCAGCAGCTTGGGACAGGGTACCACAGATACGCAGTATTTT

v_call: TRBV28
d_call: NA
j_call: TRBJ1-1
cdr3_aa: CATNRNTEAFF
cdr3_nt: TGTGCCACCAACAGGAACACTGAAGCTTTCTTT

v_call: TRBV2
d_call: TRBD1
j_call: TRBJ2-7
cdr3_aa: CASSGTGGEQYF
cdr3_nt: TGTGCCAGCAGTGGGACAGGGGGCGAGCAGTACTTC

v_call: TRBV7-3
d_call: NA
j_call: TRBJ2-1
cdr3_aa: CASSLRAGNEQFF
cdr3_nt: TGTGCCAGCAGCTTAAGGGCTGGGAATGAGCAGTTCTTC

v_call: TRBV28
d_call: NA
j_call: TRBJ1-2
cdr3_aa: CASSLSGRGNYGYTF
cdr3_nt: TGTGCCAGCAGTTTAAGTGGGAGGGGGAACTATGGCTACACCTTC

v_call: TRBV27
d_call: NA
j_call: TRBJ1-4
cdr3_aa: CASSLEASTNEKLFF
cdr3_nt: TGTGCCAGCAGTTTAGAGGCGTCAACTAATGAAAAACTGTTTTTT

v_call: TRBV29-1
d_call: TRBD2
j_call: TRBJ2-7
cdr3_aa: CSVPGTSDIHEQYF
cdr3_nt: TGCAGCGTTCCCGGGACTAGCGATATCCACGAGCAGTACTTC

v_call: TRBV4-3
d_call: TRBD2
j_call: TRBJ2-1
cdr3_aa: CASSQDGPSGWNEQFF
cdr3_nt: TGCGCCAGCAGCCAAGACGGGCCTAGCGGGTGGAATGAGCAGTTCTTC

v_call: TRBV15
d_call: NA
j_call: TRBJ1-5
cdr3_aa: CATSRDRGIQPQHF
cdr3_nt: TGTGCCACCAGCAGAGACAGAGGTATTCAGCCCCAGCATTTT

v_call: TRBV19
d_call: TRBD2
j_call: TRBJ2-7
cdr3_aa: CASSMGGLATYEQYF
cdr3_nt: TGTGCCAGTAGTATGGGGGGACTAGCGACCTACGAGCAGTACTTC

v_call: TRBV18
d_call: TRBD1
j_call: TRBJ1-1
cdr3_aa: CASSFARQGAGTEAFF
cdr3_nt: TGTGCCAGCTCATTCGCCCGGCAGGGGGCCGGCACTGAAGCTTTCTTT

v_call: TRBV14
d_call: NA
j_call: TRBJ2-7
cdr3_aa: CASSQMGTQAPVYEQYF
cdr3_nt: TGTGCCAGCAGCCAAATGGGAACACAGGCCCCTGTCTACGAGCAGTACTTC

v_call: TRBV5-1
d_call: NA
j_call: TRBJ1-1
cdr3_aa: CASSLTDDRRTEAFF
cdr3_nt: TGCGCCAGCAGCTTGACCGACGATAGGAGGACTGAAGCTTTCTTT